The 23 T cell receptor beta chains presented below share a single source sample, sequenced in a study of STAT5B mutations in CD4+ large granular lymphocyte leukemia. TCRdb's table, derived via immunoSEQ multiplex PCR, lists solely in-frame clones and lacks some. Of some 19,000 clones listed, more than 65% were seen once; the top ten hold 30%. Sequencing input: CD4+ T cells from blood buffy coats. The receptors originated from a human donor in good health.

This clone has just a few counts. An end of the junction does not agree with germline; a read error may underlie this. The chain is built from TRBV6-5 and TRBJ1-1; no clear D. CDR1 is MNHEY, CDR2 SVGAGI, per germline. The CDR3 runs 13 residues. CDR3 bases: TGTGCCAGCAGCTACTCCTGGGACACTGAAGCTTTCTTT. This translates into CASSYSWDTEAFF.

The chain carries TRBV19 and TRBJ2-3, with D unclear. From germline, CDR1 is LNHDA and CDR2 SQIVND (reference sequence). Deletions cut 0 bases from V and 0 bases from J, with 7 bases between. This CDR3 has 15 amino acids. CDR3 amino acids: CASSIEGRSTDTQYF. The CDR3 coding sequence is TGTGCCAGTAGTATAGAAGGCAGAAGCACAGATACGCAGTATTTT.

V is TRBV19 and J is TRBJ2-6, with unresolved D. The CDR3 is 16 residues long. CDR1 and CDR2 (germline): LNHDA, SQIVND (reference sequence). V shed 3 bases and J shed 0 bases, with 9 bases lying between them. The CDR3 protein is CASSIWRNSGANVLTF. CDR3 sequence (DNA): TGTGCCAGTAGTATTTGGCGGAACTCTGGGGCCAACGTCCTGACTTTC.

CDR3 nucleotides: TGTGCCAGCAGTCCTTCCAAAGAGACCCAGTACTTC. The encoded protein is CASSPSKETQYF. This rearrangement joins TRBV2 to TRBJ2-5, with unresolved D. CDR1 and CDR2 from the germline V gene are SNHLY and FYNNEI. This CDR3 comprises 12 residues. V was clipped by 5 bases and J by 3 bases, with 7 bases between them.

The sample holds one count of this clone. This chain uses TRBV27 with TRBJ2-7; 10 bases fit TRBD2. The CDR3 sequence is 16 residues long. Germline loops: CDR1 MNHEY, CDR2 SMNVEV (reference sequence). V dropped 5 bases and J dropped 4; count of bases not matched to a gene: 11. CDR3 DNA: TGTGCCAGCAGTCCCCGGACTAGCGGCAGAGCTTACGAGCAGTACTTC. Protein sequence: CASSPRTSGRAYEQYF.

The chain links TRBV2 to TRBJ2-2; 11 nucleotides align to TRBD2. CDR1 is SNHLY and CDR2 is FYNNEI in the germline V gene. Trimming removed 6 bases from V and 5 bases from J; junction bases left unmatched: 8. This CDR3 is 16 amino acids long. CDR3 nucleotide sequence: TGTGCCAGCAGCCGAAATAGCGGGGGGGTTACCGGGGAGCTGTTTTTT. Residues: CASSRNSGGVTGELFF.

V and J are TRBV20-1 and TRBJ2-5; D not resolved. V was shortened by 7 bases and J by 4 bases, with 10 bases between the two germline ends. The CDR3 extends over 11 amino acids. CDR1 is DFQATT, CDR2 SNEGSKA, per germline (reference sequence). The CDR3 spells CSVVNGETQYF. CDR3 coding DNA: TGCAGTGTGGTCAACGGAGAGACCCAGTACTTC.

This chain links TRBV2 with TRBJ2-5; 12 bases align to TRBD2. V lost 0 bases, J lost 5 bases, and 10 bases stayed unmatched. The CDR3 totals 18 residues. From germline, CDR1 is SNHLY and CDR2 FYNNEI. Written as DNA, the CDR3 is TGTGCCAGCAGTGAAGCTAGGGCTAGCGGGGGGGCCCGTGAGACCCAGTACTTC. It codes for CASSEARASGGARETQYF.

The chain has TRBV21-1 and TRBJ2-2; the table's D call of TRBD1 was not tested on the DNA. TRBV21-1 is a documented pseudogene. There are 16 residues in the CDR3. CDR3 coding DNA: TGTGCCAGCAGCCGGGACAGGGGGCTTTTGGCCGGGGAGCTGTTTTTT. Its protein product is CASSRDRGLLAGELFF.

This rearrangement joins TRBV5-5 to TRBJ2-4, with TRBD1 matching over 7 bases. V was pared by 4 bases and J by 9 bases, with 10 bases of the junction left unmatched. This CDR3 is built from 14 residues. Germline V gives CDR1 SGHKS, CDR2 YYEKEE (reference sequence). CDR3 in DNA: TGTGCCAGCAGCCCTATGACAGGGTACAGCATTCAGTACTTC. It is translated as CASSPMTGYSIQYF. The whole variable domain, filled in from reference TRBV5-5 and TRBJ2-4, reads DAGVTQSPTHLIKTRGQQVTLRCSPISGHKSVSWYQQVLGQGPQFIFQYYEKEERGRGNFPDRFSARQFPNYSSELNVNALLLGDSALYLCASSPMTGYSIQYFGAGTRLSVL.

Only a few counts were recorded for this clone. V is TRBV7-2 and J is TRBJ1-5, with D possibly TRBD1 on 5 matching bases. This CDR3 is 15 amino acids long. Germline CDR1 and CDR2: SGHTA and FQGNSA. The ends were cut back, 1 base at V and 1 base at J, with 8 bases in the middle. The CDR3 coding sequence is TGTGCCAGCAGCTTAGTGCAGGGAAGCAATCAGCCCCAGCATTTT. Translating gives CASSLVQGSNQPQHF.

This clone was counted between two and nine times. CDR3: CASSFVGGQPQHF. CDR3 bases: TGTGCCAGCAGCTTTGTAGGGGGGCAGCCCCAGCATTTT. The chain links TRBV12-1 to TRBJ1-5. TRBV12-1 is given as a pseudogene. The CDR3 runs to 13 residues.

J is TRBJ1-1 and V is TRBV7-6; a weak D match, TRBD1 (5 bases). The CDR3 runs 13 residues. Germline assignment: CDR1 SGHVS and CDR2 FNYEAQ. With 6 bases removed from V and 4 bases from J, the gap between germline ends came to 12 bases. Written as DNA, the CDR3 is TGTGCCAGCAGGTACGCCGGGGGCACTGAAGCTTTCTTT. This translates into CASRYAGGTEAFF.

The chain joins TRBV7-6 to TRBJ2-1; D is unresolved. Germline loops: CDR1 SGHVS, CDR2 FNYEAQ. This CDR3 region has 13 residues. Trimming removed 4 bases from V and 6 bases from J, with 10 bases in between. This CDR3 reads CASSSVPGNEQFF. CDR3 nucleotide sequence: TGTGCCAGCAGCTCCGTCCCGGGCAATGAGCAGTTCTTC. Looking up the rest from reference TRBV7-6 and TRBJ2-1 gives the full variable domain: GAGVSQSPRYKVTKRGQDVALRCDPISGHVSLYWYRQALGQGPEFLTYFNYEAQQDKSGLPNDRFSAERPEGSISTLTIQRTEQRDSAMYRCASSSVPGNEQFFGPGTRLTVL.

The genes are TRBV10-3 and TRBJ2-3, with D tentatively TRBD1 (6 bases). Looked up from germline, CDR1 is ENHRY and CDR2 is SYGVKD. Trimming stripped 5 bases from V and 1 base from J, with 10 bases between. There are 14 residues in the CDR3. CDR3 nucleotide sequence: TGTGCCATCAGTCGGGACAAAGGCACAGATACGCAGTATTTT. This translates into CAISRDKGTDTQYF.

V is TRBV7-9 and J is TRBJ2-7; no clear D gene. Germline V gene sequence: CDR1 SEHNR, CDR2 FQNEAQ (reference sequence). Trimming removed 5 bases at V and 3 bases at J, with 8 bases between. The length of the CDR3 is 12 residues. The CDR3, as DNA: TGTGCCAGCAGCCAATGGGACTACGAGCAGTACTTC. Residues: CASSQWDYEQYF.

The V call is TRBV7-6, the J call TRBJ1-2; D is possibly TRBD1 (5 bases). Germline values: CDR1 SGHVS, CDR2 FNYEAQ. CDR3 length: 15 amino acids. V was trimmed by 2 bases and J by 6 bases, leaving 16 bases between them. The CDR3 is CASSLRGAAADGYTF. The CDR3 DNA reads as TGTGCCAGCAGCTTAAGAGGGGCGGCGGCGGATGGCTACACCTTC.

This chain links TRBV11-2 with TRBJ2-3; 8 positions match TRBD2. Trimming took 7 bases from V and 5 from J; bases not matched to a gene: 8. CDR1 is SGHAT and CDR2 is FQNNGV in the germline V gene. The length of the CDR3 is 14 residues. The CDR3 loop is CASTFGGGEDTQYF. The DNA for the CDR3 is TGTGCCAGCACGTTCGGGGGGGGCGAAGATACGCAGTATTTT.

This clone has only one observation. The V call is TRBV5-4, the J call TRBJ1-4; no definite D call. The V and J ends lost 2 bases and 7 bases respectively, with 12 bases between them. The germline CDR1 and CDR2 sequences are SGHNT and YYREEE (reference sequence). The CDR3 spans 14 residues. The CDR3 DNA follows: TGTGCCAGCAGCTTAGAGGGATTGGGTGAAAAACTGTTTTTT. This encodes CASSLEGLGEKLFF.

This clone is medium-sized by share. The rearrangement uses TRBV27 and TRBJ2-3, with D perhaps TRBD1 or TRBD2 (5 bases each). Trimming stripped 3 bases from V and 2 bases from J, with 9 bases between. The CDR3 runs 14 residues. CDR1 and CDR2 (germline): MNHEY, SMNVEV (reference sequence). CDR3 nucleotide sequence: TGTGCCAGCAGTTTGTGGGGGAACACAGATACGCAGTATTTT. It translates to CASSLWGNTDTQYF.

This clone was detected only once. The chain is built from TRBV19 and TRBJ2-5, with unresolved D. The CDR3 is made up of 13 amino acids. V gave up 5 bases and J gave up 0 bases, with 7 bases separating them. CDR1 LNHDA and CDR2 SQIVND come from the germline V gene (reference sequence). The CDR3 coding sequence is TGTGCCAGTAGTCGACCTAACCAAGAGACCCAGTACTTC. Its protein product is CASSRPNQETQYF.

The chain carries TRBV29-1 and TRBJ2-3; 8 bases agree with TRBD1. Trimming removed 3 bases from V and 5 bases from J; junction bases left unmatched: 7. The CDR3 runs to 14 residues. Germline-derived CDR1 and CDR2 are SQVTM and ANQGSEA. The CDR3 region is CSVEGQVAVDTQYF. CDR3 nucleotides: TGCAGCGTTGAGGGACAGGTTGCCGTAGATACGCAGTATTTT.

This sequence joins TRBV7-9 and TRBJ1-4, with no clear D. Trimming removed 5 bases from V and 5 bases from J, with 21 bases in between. This CDR3 is built from 17 residues. CDR1 and CDR2 from the germline V gene are SEHNR and FQNEAQ (reference sequence). CDR3 sequence reads: CASSRGEGIRENEKLFF. The CDR3 bases are TGTGCCAGCAGCCGCGGGGAGGGAATAAGGGAGAATGAAAAACTGTTTTTT.